The following is a T cell receptor beta chain sequence with its context. Its matching antigen is unknown. This specimen comes from a study of cytomegalovirus exposure and HLA in healthy donors. General study findings and limits: Later analysis demonstrated an association between a missense DCLRE1C variant and TCR beta V- and J-gene trimming. The study recorded about 160 TCR beta chains that were cytomegalovirus-associated.

The V and J ends lost 0 bases and 10 bases respectively, with 13 bases between them. Per the germline V gene, CDR1 is SGHRS and CDR2 is YFSETQ. The CDR3 extends over 13 amino acids. Vbeta (60) and Jbeta (13) primers were used in the PCR. Some clones are missing from TCRdb's copy, which holds only in-frame ones; the method was immunoSEQ multiplex PCR. This table holds about 210,000 clones. The receptor's source is a woman in her twenties or thirties in good health and CMV-seropositive. This chain connects TRBV5-1 to TRBJ1-1, with D maybe TRBD1 (5 bases). The sequencing sample was made of PBMCs. This CDR3 is CASSLDRRPPAFF. The CDR3 nucleotides are TGCGCCAGCAGCTTGGACAGGCGTCCTCCAGCTTTCTTT.